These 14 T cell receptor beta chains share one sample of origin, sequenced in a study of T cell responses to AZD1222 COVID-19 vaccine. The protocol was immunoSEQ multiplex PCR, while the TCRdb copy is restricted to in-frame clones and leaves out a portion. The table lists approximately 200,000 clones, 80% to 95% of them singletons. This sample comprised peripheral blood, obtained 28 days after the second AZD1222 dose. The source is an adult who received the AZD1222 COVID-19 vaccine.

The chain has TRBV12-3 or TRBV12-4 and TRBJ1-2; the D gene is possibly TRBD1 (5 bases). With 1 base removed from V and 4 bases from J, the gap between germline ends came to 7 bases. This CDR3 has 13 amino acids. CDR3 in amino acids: CASSLGGTYGYTF. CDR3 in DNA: TGTGCCAGCAGTTTAGGAGGGACCTATGGCTACACCTTC.

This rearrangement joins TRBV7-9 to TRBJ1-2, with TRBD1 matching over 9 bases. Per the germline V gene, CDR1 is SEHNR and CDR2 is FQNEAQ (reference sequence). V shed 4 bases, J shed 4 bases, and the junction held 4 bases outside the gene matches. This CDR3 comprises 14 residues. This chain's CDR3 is CASSSPDRGYGYTF. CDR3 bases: TGTGCCAGCAGCTCCCCGGACAGGGGCTATGGCTACACCTTC.

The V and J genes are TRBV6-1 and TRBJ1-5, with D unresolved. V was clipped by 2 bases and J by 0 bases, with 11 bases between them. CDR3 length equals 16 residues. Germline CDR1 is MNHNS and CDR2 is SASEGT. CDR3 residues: CASSEQSGGSNQPQHF. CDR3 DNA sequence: TGTGCCAGCAGTGAACAGAGCGGAGGTAGCAATCAGCCCCAGCATTTT.

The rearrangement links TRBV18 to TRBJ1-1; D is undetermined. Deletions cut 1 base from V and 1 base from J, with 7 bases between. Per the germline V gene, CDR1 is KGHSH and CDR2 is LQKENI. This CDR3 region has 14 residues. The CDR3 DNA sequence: TGTGCCAGCTCACCACAGAGACAGAACACTGAAGCTTTCTTT. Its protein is CASSPQRQNTEAFF.

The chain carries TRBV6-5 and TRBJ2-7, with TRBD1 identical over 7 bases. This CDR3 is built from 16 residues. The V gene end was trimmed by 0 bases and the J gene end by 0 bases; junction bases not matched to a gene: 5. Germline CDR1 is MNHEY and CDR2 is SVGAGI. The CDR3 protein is CASSYSQGESSYEQYF. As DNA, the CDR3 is TGTGCCAGCAGTTACTCTCAGGGGGAGAGCTCCTACGAGCAGTACTTC.

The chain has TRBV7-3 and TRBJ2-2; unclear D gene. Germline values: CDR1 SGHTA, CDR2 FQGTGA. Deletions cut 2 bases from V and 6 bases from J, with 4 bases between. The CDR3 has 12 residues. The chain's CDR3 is CASSLSSGELFF. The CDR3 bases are TGTGCCAGCAGCTTATCGTCCGGGGAGCTGTTTTTT. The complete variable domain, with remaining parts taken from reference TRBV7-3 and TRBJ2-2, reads GAGVSQTPSNKVTEKGKYVELRCDPISGHTALYWYRQSLGQGPEFLIYFQGTGAADDSGLPNDRFFAVRPEGSVSTLKIQRTERGDSAVYLCASSLSSGELFFGEGSRLTVL.

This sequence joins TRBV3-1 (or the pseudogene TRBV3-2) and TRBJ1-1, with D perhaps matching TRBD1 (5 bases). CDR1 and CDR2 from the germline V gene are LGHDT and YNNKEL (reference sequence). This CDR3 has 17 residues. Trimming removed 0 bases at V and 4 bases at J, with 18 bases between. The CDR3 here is CASSQEPGPQYGTEAFF. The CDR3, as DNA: TGTGCCAGCAGCCAAGAGCCGGGGCCCCAATATGGCACTGAAGCTTTCTTT.

The CDR3 protein is CAIRMTSGGPGTGELFF. Here the CDR3 DNA reads TGTGCCATCAGGATGACTAGCGGGGGGCCGGGCACCGGGGAGCTGTTTTTT. The chain uses TRBV10-3 and TRBJ2-2; 13 nucleotides align to TRBD2. The CDR3 totals 17 residues. The trim removed 6 bases at V and 4 bases at J, leaving 8 bases unmatched. Germline-derived CDR1 and CDR2 are ENHRY and SYGVKD.

Here the CDR3 DNA reads TGTGCCAGCAGCTCCGAAGGGGGAACTGAAGCTTTCTTT. Translating it yields CASSSEGGTEAFF. The chain uses TRBV4-2 and TRBJ1-1; D might be TRBD1 (6 bases). Germline values: CDR1 LGHNA, CDR2 YNFKEQ. This CDR3 is 13 amino acids long. V was pared by 5 bases and J by 5 bases, with 12 bases between.

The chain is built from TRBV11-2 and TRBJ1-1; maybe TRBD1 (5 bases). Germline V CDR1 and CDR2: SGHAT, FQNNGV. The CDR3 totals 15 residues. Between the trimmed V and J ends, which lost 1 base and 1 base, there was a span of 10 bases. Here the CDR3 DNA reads TGTGCCAGCAGCTTAGCGGACATGGGGAACACTGAAGCTTTCTTT. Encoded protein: CASSLADMGNTEAFF.

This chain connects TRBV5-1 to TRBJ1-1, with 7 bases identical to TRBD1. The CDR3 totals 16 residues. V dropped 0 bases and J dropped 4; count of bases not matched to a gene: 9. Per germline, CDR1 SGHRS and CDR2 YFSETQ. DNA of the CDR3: TGCGCCAGCAGCTTGGGGGTCAGGGGGATGAGCACTGAAGCTTTCTTT. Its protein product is CASSLGVRGMSTEAFF.

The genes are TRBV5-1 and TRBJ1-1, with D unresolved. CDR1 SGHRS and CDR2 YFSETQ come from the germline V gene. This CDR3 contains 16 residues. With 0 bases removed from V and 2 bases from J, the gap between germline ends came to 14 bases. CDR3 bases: TGCGCCAGCAGCTTGGCGTGGCAGGACTCCAACACTGAAGCTTTCTTT. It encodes CASSLAWQDSNTEAFF.

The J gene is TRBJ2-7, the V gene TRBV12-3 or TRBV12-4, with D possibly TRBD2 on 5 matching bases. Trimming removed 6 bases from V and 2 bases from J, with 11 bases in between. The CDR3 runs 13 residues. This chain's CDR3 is CASSTGSAYEQYF. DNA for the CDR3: TGTGCCAGCAGCACGGGGTCGGCCTACGAGCAGTACTTC.

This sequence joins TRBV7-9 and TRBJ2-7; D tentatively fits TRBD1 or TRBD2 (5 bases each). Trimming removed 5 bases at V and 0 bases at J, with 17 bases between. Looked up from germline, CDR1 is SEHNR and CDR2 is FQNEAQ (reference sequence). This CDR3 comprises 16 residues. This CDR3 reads CASSAGTELLSYEQYF. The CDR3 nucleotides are TGTGCCAGCAGCGCCGGGACGGAACTCCTCTCCTACGAGCAGTACTTC. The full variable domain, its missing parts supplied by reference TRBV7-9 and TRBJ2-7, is DTGVSQNPRHKITKRGQNVTFRCDPISEHNRLYWYRQTLGQGPEFLTYFQNEAQLEKSRLLSDRFSAERPKGSFSTLEIQRTEQGDSAMYLCASSAGTELLSYEQYFGPGTRLTVT.